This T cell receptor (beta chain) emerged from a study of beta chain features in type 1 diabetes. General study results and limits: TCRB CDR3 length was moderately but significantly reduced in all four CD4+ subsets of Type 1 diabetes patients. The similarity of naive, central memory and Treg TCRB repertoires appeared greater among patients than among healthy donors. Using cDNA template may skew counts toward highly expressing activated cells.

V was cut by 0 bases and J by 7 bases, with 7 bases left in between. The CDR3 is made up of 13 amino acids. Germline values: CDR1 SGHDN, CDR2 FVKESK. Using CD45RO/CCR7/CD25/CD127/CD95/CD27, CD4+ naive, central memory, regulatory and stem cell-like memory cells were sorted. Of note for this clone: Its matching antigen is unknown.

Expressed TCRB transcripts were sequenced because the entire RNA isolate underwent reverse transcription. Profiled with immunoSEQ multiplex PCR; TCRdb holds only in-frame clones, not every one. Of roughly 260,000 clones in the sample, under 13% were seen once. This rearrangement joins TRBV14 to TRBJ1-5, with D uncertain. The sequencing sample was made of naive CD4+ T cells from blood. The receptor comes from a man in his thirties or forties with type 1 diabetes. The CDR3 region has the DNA TGTGCCAGCAGCCAAGATCTCGGGCAGCCCCAGCATTTT. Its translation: CASSQDLGQPQHF.